What follows are 30 T cell receptor beta chains derived from one specimen sequenced in a study of CD8 T cells in Susac syndrome. An input of about 0.45 to 1 ug of RNA was subjected to reverse transcription using random hexamers. TCRdb analysed the immunoSEQ multiplex PCR reads with MiXCR anew, one entry per CDR3 protein. The sample includes approximately 140,000 distinct CDR3 sequences, 85% to 95% of them seen just once. Sequenced material: CD4+ T cells from PBMCs. The receptor set was obtained from a human donor with multiple sclerosis.

The chain links TRBV7-9 to TRBJ2-7; TRBD1 might be the D (6 bases). Trimming left V 1 base short and J 9 bases short, with 16 bases between. Germline V gives CDR1 SEHNR, CDR2 FQNEAQ (reference sequence). The CDR3 sequence is 14 residues long. The CDR3 loop reads CASSLGQGSLGQYF. For the CDR3, the DNA is TGTGCCAGCAGCTTAGGTCAGGGGAGTCTCGGGCAGTACTTC.

This chain joins TRBV28 and TRBJ2-4; D is uncertain. Deletions cut 3 bases from V and 2 bases from J, with 8 bases between. Germline CDR1 and CDR2: MDHEN and SYDVKM. This CDR3 is 14 amino acids long. The CDR3 spells CASSLNNPKNIQYF. The CDR3 nucleotides are TGTGCCAGCAGTTTGAACAATCCCAAAAACATTCAGTACTTC.

This clonotype was detected once. The CDR3 region has the DNA TGTGCCAGCTCACCCTCGGGACGGGACTACGAGCAGTACTTC. It yields the protein CASSPSGRDYEQYF. The V call is TRBV18, the J call TRBJ2-7; D could derive from TRBD1 or TRBD2 (5 bases each). The CDR3 spans 14 residues. Germline-derived CDR1 and CDR2 are KGHSH and LQKENI. The V and J ends lost 3 bases and 3 bases respectively, with 12 bases between them.

The V and J genes are TRBV6-2 or TRBV6-3 and TRBJ2-3; D remains ambiguous. V was pared by 6 bases and J by 1 base, with 5 bases between. The CDR3 consists of 12 residues. Germline V gene data show CDR1 as MNHEY and CDR2 as SVGEGT. Here the CDR3 DNA reads TGTGCCAGCAGACGGGGCACAGATACGCAGTATTTT. Amino acid sequence: CASRRGTDTQYF.

V and J are TRBV5-1 and TRBJ1-1, with a tentative D call TRBD1 (5 bases). The V gene lost 5 bases and the J gene lost 0 bases, with 11 bases spanning the gap. Germline values: CDR1 SGHRS, CDR2 YFSETQ. CDR3 length: 14 residues. The CDR3 loop reads CASRWGELNTEAFF. The CDR3, as DNA: TGCGCCAGCAGGTGGGGGGAATTGAACACTGAAGCTTTCTTT. Based on the CDR3 plus reference TRBV5-1 and TRBJ1-1, the full variable domain is KAGVTQTPRYLIKTRGQQVTLSCSPISGHRSVSWYQQTPGQGLQFLFEYFSETQRNKGNFPGRFSGRQFSNSRSEMNVSTLELGDSALYLCASRWGELNTEAFFGQGTRLTVV.

V usage is TRBV28 and J usage is TRBJ2-5; D could derive from TRBD1 or TRBD2 (5 bases each). V lost 6 bases, J lost 6 bases, and 17 bases lay in between. Germline V gene sequence: CDR1 MDHEN, CDR2 SYDVKM. This CDR3 contains 14 residues. The CDR3 spells CASSPSGPGQTQYF. Written as DNA, the CDR3 is TGTGCCAGCAGCCCCAGTGGTCCGGGGCAGACCCAGTACTTC.

The J gene is TRBJ1-1, the V gene TRBV6-5; 8 bases align to TRBD1. V was pared by 6 bases and J by 4 bases, with 7 bases of the junction left unmatched. Germline loops: CDR1 MNHEY, CDR2 SVGAGI. The CDR3 sequence is 14 residues long. This chain's CDR3 is CASSLTGVGTEAFF. The DNA of the CDR3 is TGTGCCAGCAGCCTGACAGGGGTAGGCACTGAAGCTTTCTTT.

CDR3 amino acids: CASSQVLGGGPSDTQYF. For the CDR3, the DNA is TGTGCCAGCAGCCAAGTTCTCGGGGGAGGGCCCTCAGATACGCAGTATTTT. The chain joins TRBV3-1 to TRBJ2-3, with 7 bases that match TRBD2. CDR3 size: 17 residues. Per the germline V gene, CDR1 is LGHDT and CDR2 is YNNKEL (reference sequence). Trimming took 1 base from V and 4 from J; bases not matched to a gene: 11.

V usage is TRBV16 and J usage is TRBJ1-5, with 7 nucleotides matching TRBD1. The ends lost 2 bases at V and 5 bases at J; junction bases unmatched: 3. Germline V gene sequence: CDR1 KGHSY, CDR2 FQNENV. The length of the CDR3 is 14 residues. In DNA, the CDR3 is TGTGCCAGCAGCCAAGGGACAGACTATCAGCCCCAGCATTTT. It codes for CASSQGTDYQPQHF.

This clonotype was picked up one time. V usage is TRBV20-1 and J usage is TRBJ2-1, with TRBD2 matching over 9 bases. This CDR3 comprises 13 residues. J was trimmed by 8 bases and V by 6 bases; bases with no gene match: 8. Germline CDR1 DFQATT, CDR2 SNEGSKA (reference sequence). CDR3 in amino acids: CSALAGAADEQFF. The CDR3 nucleotides read TGCAGTGCATTAGCGGGAGCGGCGGATGAGCAGTTCTTC.

The rearrangement uses TRBV29-1 and TRBJ1-1; 12 bases match TRBD1. V lost 5 bases to trimming and J lost 5 bases; unmatched junction nucleotides: 9. Germline-derived CDR1 and CDR2 are SQVTM and ANQGSEA. The CDR3 has 15 amino acids. The CDR3 coding sequence is TGCAGCGTTCAAAGAGGGACAGGGGGCTGGACTGAAGCTTTCTTT. Translation gives CSVQRGTGGWTEAFF.

The chain is built from TRBV20-1 and TRBJ1-2; no definite D call. Germline loops: CDR1 DFQATT, CDR2 SNEGSKA (reference sequence). There are 13 residues in the CDR3. The germline V and J ends were trimmed by 6 bases and 4 bases, with 15 bases remaining between them. The CDR3 loop is CSAPPEGIYGYTF. For the CDR3, the DNA is TGCAGTGCCCCCCCCGAGGGTATCTATGGCTACACCTTC.

DNA of the CDR3: TGCGCCAGCAGCGTCGGGACTAGCGGGCTTCTCATCTACAATGAGCAGTTCTTC. Its translation: CASSVGTSGLLIYNEQFF. The chain is built from TRBV5-1 and TRBJ2-1; TRBD2 aligns across 12 bases. Germline CDR1 SGHRS, CDR2 YFSETQ. There are 18 residues in the CDR3. V gave up 4 bases and J gave up 3 bases; unmatched junction bases: 11.

The chain is built from TRBV5-1 and TRBJ2-5; tentatively, D is TRBD1 (5 bases). The CDR3 runs 14 residues. The germline CDR1 and CDR2 sequences are SGHRS and YFSETQ. Trimming left V 0 bases short and J 5 bases short, with 11 bases between. The chain's CDR3 is CASSLGLKGETQYF. Here the CDR3 DNA reads TGCGCCAGCAGCTTGGGTCTTAAGGGGGAGACCCAGTACTTC.

This chain joins TRBV6-1 and TRBJ2-3, with 8 bases matching TRBD1. V dropped 4 bases and J dropped 3; count of bases not matched to a gene: 3. This CDR3 comprises 14 residues. Germline values: CDR1 MNHNS, CDR2 SASEGT. CDR3 coding DNA: TGTGCCAGCAGTGGGAACAGGGGGACAGATACGCAGTATTTT. Translation: CASSGNRGTDTQYF.

V gene TRBV24-1 combines with J gene TRBJ2-7, with TRBD1 matching 7 bases. V lost 9 bases to trimming and J lost 1 base; unmatched junction nucleotides: 5. There are 13 residues in the CDR3. In germline, CDR1 is KGHDR, CDR2 SFDVKD. The CDR3 region is CATGAGGSYEQYF. For the CDR3, the DNA is TGTGCCACCGGCGCAGGGGGTTCCTACGAGCAGTACTTC.

The chain joins TRBV20-1 to TRBJ2-1; TRBD1 aligns across 10 bases. The CDR3 length is 14 residues. Looked up from germline, CDR1 is DFQATT and CDR2 is SNEGSKA (reference sequence). V was pared by 5 bases and J by 2 bases, with 3 bases of the junction left unmatched. The CDR3 sequence is CSASGTGAYNEQFF. The DNA for the CDR3 is TGCAGTGCTTCCGGGACAGGGGCCTACAATGAGCAGTTCTTC.

The V and J genes are TRBV28 and TRBJ1-2, with unresolved D. Per the germline V gene, CDR1 is MDHEN and CDR2 is SYDVKM. Trimming left V 6 bases short and J 3 bases short, with 5 bases between. This CDR3 comprises 11 residues. The CDR3 protein is CASSPHYGYTF. CDR3 DNA: TGTGCCAGCAGCCCCCACTATGGCTACACCTTC.

The chain employs TRBV6-2 or TRBV6-3 and TRBJ1-2, with unresolved D. Looked up from germline, CDR1 is MNHEY and CDR2 is SVGEGT. This CDR3 region has 13 residues. The V and J ends lost 0 bases and 7 bases respectively, with 9 bases between them. DNA for the CDR3: TGTGCCAGCAGTTACTCGACGGGAGGTGGCTACACCTTC. Protein product: CASSYSTGGGYTF.

The chain links TRBV27 to TRBJ2-7; 8 bases are a match to TRBD2. Germline assignment: CDR1 MNHEY and CDR2 SMNVEV (reference sequence). Trimming removed 5 bases from V and 5 bases from J; junction bases left unmatched: 11. This CDR3 spans 15 amino acids. CDR3 amino acids: CASSARAGGRDEQYF. CDR3 nucleotides: TGTGCCAGCAGTGCCCGGGCGGGGGGCAGGGACGAGCAGTACTTC.

This rearrangement joins TRBV20-1 to TRBJ1-6; maybe TRBD1 (6 bases). Germline-derived CDR1 and CDR2 are DFQATT and SNEGSKA (reference sequence). The CDR3 spans 15 residues. Trimming left V 6 bases short and J 9 bases short, with 21 bases between. The CDR3 nucleotides are TGCAGTGCCCGTTCAGGGGCAGGGCGCGGTTCACCCCTCCACTTT. Its protein is CSARSGAGRGSPLHF.

This sequence joins TRBV30 and TRBJ2-7; 8 bases line up with TRBD1. The CDR3 consists of 12 residues. J gave up 9 bases and V 2 bases, and 6 bases lay outside the gene matches. Germline values: CDR1 GTSNPN, CDR2 SVGIG (reference sequence). The CDR3 DNA reads TGTGCCTGGAGTAGACAGGGGTTAAGGCAGTACTTC. It yields the protein CAWSRQGLRQYF.

V gene TRBV12-3 or TRBV12-4 combines with J gene TRBJ2-4; tentative D call: TRBD1 (6 bases). Trimming took 6 bases from V and 7 from J, leaving 13 bases between them. This CDR3 has 13 amino acids. CDR3 amino acids: CASRQDSQNIQYF. CDR3 nucleotide sequence: TGTGCCAGCAGGCAGGACAGTCAGAACATTCAGTACTTC.

The chain is built from TRBV5-1 and TRBJ2-2; 7 nucleotides line up with TRBD1. There are 16 residues in the CDR3. Germline V CDR1 and CDR2: SGHRS, YFSETQ. After removal of 1 base from V and 6 bases from J, the junction contained 9 bases not matched to a gene. The CDR3 reads CASSLNLRGSPGELFF. DNA for the CDR3: TGCGCCAGCAGCTTGAACCTCAGGGGGAGTCCCGGGGAGCTGTTTTTT.

CDR3 DNA: TGTGCCAGCAGACGGACTGACCCGAGTGGCTACACCTTC. It translates to CASRRTDPSGYTF. The gene calls are TRBV2 and TRBJ1-2, with D unresolved. This CDR3 contains 13 residues. CDR1 is SNHLY, CDR2 FYNNEI, per germline. V lost 6 bases and J 7 bases, leaving 15 bases between the germline ends.

This chain connects TRBV9 to TRBJ1-1; unclear D gene. Germline V CDR1 and CDR2: SGDLS, YYNGEE. V was clipped by 1 base and J by 0 bases, with 7 bases between them. This CDR3 region has 14 residues. The CDR3 is CASSVIPLNTEAFF. The CDR3 bases are TGTGCCAGCAGCGTAATTCCCCTGAACACTGAAGCTTTCTTT.

This chain links TRBV3-1 with TRBJ2-7, with D uncertain. The V gene's germline CDR1 is LGHDT and CDR2 YNNKEL (reference sequence). With 3 bases removed from V and 3 bases from J, the gap between germline ends came to 0 bases. The CDR3 loop spans 10 amino acids. CDR3 amino acids: CASSHYEQYF. The CDR3 region has the DNA TGTGCCAGCAGCCACTACGAGCAGTACTTC.

CDR3 nucleotides: TGCAGTGCTGGCCCGGGACAGTCGGATTCCTACGAGCAGTACTTC. Amino acids: CSAGPGQSDSYEQYF. The chain employs TRBV20-1 and TRBJ2-7, with TRBD1 identical over 7 bases. CDR1 is DFQATT and CDR2 is SNEGSKA in the germline V gene (reference sequence). The V gene end was trimmed by 5 bases and the J gene end by 1 base; junction bases not matched to a gene: 11. The CDR3 totals 15 residues.

This chain links TRBV3-1 with TRBJ2-5, with 13 bases that match TRBD2. Germline CDR1 reads LGHDT; CDR2 reads YNNKEL (reference sequence). Unmatched junction bases numbered 4, after V lost 5 bases and J lost 1 base. The CDR3 sequence is 16 residues long. For the CDR3, the DNA is TGTGCCAGCAGCTTAGGACTAGCGGGGGCCCAAGAGACCCAGTACTTC. It codes for CASSLGLAGAQETQYF.

This chain links TRBV27 with TRBJ2-3; 9 nucleotides match TRBD1. The CDR3 is 15 residues long. The germline gives CDR1 MNHEY, CDR2 SMNVEV (reference sequence). Trimming at V came to 5 bases and at J to 3 bases, leaving 6 bases not matched to a gene. Here the CDR3 DNA reads TGTGCCAGCAGTCCTGGGACAGGGCTTACAGATACGCAGTATTTT. Translating gives CASSPGTGLTDTQYF.